Below, 20 T cell receptor beta chains from the same sample are listed, as sequenced in a study of blood T cell repertoires in COVID-19. This table comes from immunoSEQ multiplex PCR, and its TCRdb copy is limited to in-frame clones, with some not included. This table has about 60,000 clones, 84% appearing once. Sequences were obtained from peripheral blood. Every receptor here comes from a man aged 65-85 years with active COVID-19.

V is TRBV7-2 and J is TRBJ2-5, with a weak D call TRBD2 (6 bases). Germline V gene sequence: CDR1 SGHTA, CDR2 FQGNSA. Trimming removed 4 bases from V and 4 bases from J, with 13 bases in between. The CDR3 length is 14 residues. CDR3 region: CASSSSGTGETQYF. DNA for the CDR3: TGTGCCAGCAGCTCCTCGGGGACTGGAGAGACCCAGTACTTC.

The CDR3 coding sequence is TGTGCCAGCAGCTTCCAGTACAATGAGCAGTTCTTC. The encoded protein is CASSFQYNEQFF. V is TRBV11-2 and J is TRBJ2-1; D is unclear. Deletions cut 3 bases from V and 4 bases from J, with 4 bases between. Germline CDR1 SGHAT, CDR2 FQNNGV. The CDR3 extends over 12 amino acids.

V and J are TRBV28 and TRBJ2-7, with D unresolved. Germline CDR1 and CDR2: MDHEN and SYDVKM. Trimming took off 9 bases at V and 0 bases at J, with 9 bases between the two ends. The CDR3 spans 12 residues. The CDR3, as DNA: TGTGCCAGTCACAGTAGCTCCTACGAGCAGTACTTC. Translating gives CASHSSSYEQYF.

This chain joins TRBV7-3 and TRBJ1-1; a weak D match, TRBD1 (5 bases). V was trimmed by 1 base and J by 8 bases, leaving 14 bases between them. CDR1 and CDR2 (germline): SGHTA, FQGTGA. There are 14 residues in the CDR3. CDR3 region: CASSLMGGPGEAFF. Written as DNA, the CDR3 is TGTGCCAGCAGCTTAATGGGGGGACCAGGCGAAGCTTTCTTT.

This sequence joins TRBV30 and TRBJ1-3; TRBD1 is a possible D gene (6 bases). The V gene's germline CDR1 is GTSNPN and CDR2 SVGIG (reference sequence). The V end was cut by 1 base, the J end by 0 bases, with 13 bases between. The CDR3 has 16 amino acids. In DNA form, the CDR3 reads TGTGCCTGGAGTGGACAGGCCGGAAACTCTGGAAACACCATATATTTT. Protein product: CAWSGQAGNSGNTIYF.

V is TRBV4-1 and J is TRBJ2-7; TRBD2 matches 9 bases. Trimming cost V 1 base and J 2 bases; bases outside gene matches: 6. The CDR3 loop spans 16 amino acids. Germline CDR1 MGHRA, CDR2 YSYEKL. CDR3 nucleotide sequence: TGCGCCAGCAGCCAAGTAGCGGGGGCGCCGACCTACGAGCAGTACTTC. It yields the protein CASSQVAGAPTYEQYF.

This clone was seen a single time. The V gene is TRBV11-2, the J gene TRBJ2-3; 11 nucleotides line up with TRBD2. The CDR3 has 17 residues. The V and J ends lost 2 bases and 2 bases, in that order; junction bases with no gene match: 6. CDR1 is SGHAT, CDR2 FQNNGV, per germline. CDR3 in amino acids: CASSLTVAGGNTDTQYF. The CDR3 nucleotides are TGTGCCAGCAGCTTAACGGTAGCGGGAGGGAACACAGATACGCAGTATTTT.

The rearrangement uses TRBV5-1 and TRBJ2-7, with 8 bases lining up with TRBD1. CDR3 length equals 14 residues. The trim removed 3 bases at V and 1 base at J, leaving 3 bases unmatched. Germline-derived CDR1 and CDR2 are SGHRS and YFSETQ. Written as DNA, the CDR3 is TGCGCCAGCAGCTGGACAGGGATATCCTACGAGCAGTACTTC. It translates to CASSWTGISYEQYF.

The V call is TRBV5-8, the J call TRBJ2-7; D remains unclear. The V gene lost 1 base and the J gene lost 0 bases, with 11 bases spanning the gap. This CDR3 contains 15 residues. Germline values: CDR1 SGHTS, CDR2 YDEGEE. CDR3 bases: TGTGCCAGCAGCTTGAGTCCAGTAAGCTCCTACGAGCAGTACTTC. Amino acids: CASSLSPVSSYEQYF.

This chain connects TRBV18 to TRBJ2-3; 11 bases fit TRBD2. The V segment lost 4 bases and the J segment 2 bases; nucleotides outside the gene matches: 5. The CDR3 consists of 16 residues. The germline V gene encodes CDR1 KGHSH and CDR2 LQKENI. In nucleotides, the CDR3 is TGTGCCAGCTCACTCCTAGCGGGAGGTTCCACAGATACGCAGTATTTT. Protein sequence: CASSLLAGGSTDTQYF. Drawing the rest from reference TRBV18 and TRBJ2-3, the complete variable domain is NAGVMQNPRHLVRRRGQEARLRCSPMKGHSHVYWYRQLPEEGLKFMVYLQKENIIDESGMPKERFSAEFPKEGPSILRIQQVVRGDSAAYFCASSLLAGGSTDTQYFGPGTRLTVL.

The chain employs TRBV21-1 and TRBJ2-5; the table's D call TRBD2 went unverified against the DNA. TRBV21-1 is recorded as a pseudogene. This CDR3 contains 17 residues. CDR3 sequence (DNA): TGTGCCAGCAGCAAAAGGGGGAGGGGCGGTCCCCAAGAGACCCAGTACTTC. It translates to CASSKRGRGGPQETQYF.

The chain uses TRBV10-1 and TRBJ2-3; TRBD1 is a possible D gene (5 bases). Germline V CDR1 and CDR2: WNHNN, SYGVQD (reference sequence). V lost 0 bases, J lost 5 bases, and 6 bases lay in between. This CDR3 is built from 13 residues. CDR3 nucleotides: TGCGCCAGCAGTGAGTCGGACAAAGATACGCAGTATTTT. The encoded protein is CASSESDKDTQYF.

This clone appeared once. This chain uses TRBV7-3 with TRBJ2-2; 8 bases match TRBD1. The trim removed 6 bases at V and 3 bases at J, leaving 3 bases unmatched. The germline CDR1 and CDR2 sequences are SGHTA and FQGTGA. This CDR3 contains 14 residues. This CDR3 reads CASREQGDTGELFF. The CDR3 bases are TGTGCCAGCAGAGAACAGGGGGACACCGGGGAGCTGTTTTTT.

This clone came up once. The chain is built from TRBV7-9 and TRBJ2-7, with D perhaps TRBD1 (5 bases). Deletions cut 2 bases from V and 9 bases from J, with 14 bases between. The germline CDR1 and CDR2 sequences are SEHNR and FQNEAQ (reference sequence). This CDR3 comprises 13 residues. CDR3 sequence: CASSLSNRGLQYF. The CDR3 DNA reads TGTGCCAGCAGCTTATCCAATAGGGGATTGCAGTACTTC.

The J gene is TRBJ2-7, the V gene TRBV3-1 (or the pseudogene TRBV3-2); D remains ambiguous. This CDR3 has 14 amino acids. The germline CDR1 and CDR2 sequences are LGHDT and YNNKEL (reference sequence). Trimming removed 0 bases at V and 3 bases at J, with 9 bases between. The CDR3 sequence is CASSQETNRYEQYF. The CDR3 DNA reads TGTGCCAGCAGCCAAGAAACTAATCGCTACGAGCAGTACTTC.

The chain uses TRBV7-2 and TRBJ2-1, with 9 bases lining up with TRBD2. Germline V gives CDR1 SGHTA, CDR2 FQGNSA. The CDR3 totals 15 residues. J gave up 6 bases and V 3 bases, and 6 bases lay outside the gene matches. This CDR3 is CASSFPLAGTNEQFF. The CDR3 nucleotides read TGTGCCAGCAGCTTCCCCCTAGCGGGGACCAATGAGCAGTTCTTC.

The chain joins TRBV29-1 to TRBJ1-1, with D tentatively TRBD1 (5 bases). This CDR3 contains 13 residues. V was cut by 5 bases and J by 4 bases, with 14 bases left in between. Germline loops: CDR1 SQVTM, CDR2 ANQGSEA. DNA of the CDR3: TGCAGCGTTTGGCTTGTGGGGGGCACTGAAGCTTTCTTT. This codes for CSVWLVGGTEAFF.

The rearrangement links TRBV19 to TRBJ2-1; 7 positions agree with TRBD2. This CDR3 has 14 amino acids. In germline, CDR1 is LNHDA, CDR2 SQIVND (reference sequence). The V gene end was trimmed by 10 bases and the J gene end by 8 bases; junction bases not matched to a gene: 14. DNA for the CDR3: TGTGCCACCTCAAGGAGGGACTACCCCTATGAGCAGTTCTTC. Protein: CATSRRDYPYEQFF.

The J gene is TRBJ1-2, the V gene TRBV30, with TRBD1 matching over 12 bases. With 3 bases clipped from V and 3 bases from J, the junction kept 8 bases outside the gene matches. This CDR3 is 16 amino acids long. In germline, CDR1 is GTSNPN, CDR2 SVGIG (reference sequence). The CDR3: CAWSRSRDRGHYGYTF. CDR3 sequence (DNA): TGTGCCTGGAGCCGGTCCCGGGACAGGGGGCACTATGGCTACACCTTC.

The rearrangement joins TRBV29-1 to TRBJ2-7, with a weak D call TRBD1 (5 bases). The CDR3 contains 13 residues. CDR1 is SQVTM, CDR2 ANQGSEA, per germline. The V end lost 6 bases, the J end lost 0 bases, and 12 bases lay between the germline ends. This chain's CDR3 is CSVVQVHSYEQYF. The CDR3 coding sequence is TGCAGCGTCGTACAGGTTCACTCCTACGAGCAGTACTTC.